Below are 13 T cell receptor beta chains sequenced from a single sample in a study of T cell changes during pregnancy in multiple sclerosis (dated by TCRdb to the late 2010s). Receptors were amplified or captured by the immunoSEQ multiplex PCR assay. Held by TCRdb, this immuneACCESS table contains in-frame sequences only and omits some clones. Under half of the omission traces to an unresolved V gene where checked; the cause of the rest is unknown. A total of some 37,000 clones appear in this sample, almost 95% of them only once. The ten biggest clones cover around 0.8% of the sample. Material: CD4+ T cells from peripheral blood mononuclear cells, obtained before pregnancy. The receptors stem from a female donor with multiple sclerosis, enrolled in a pregnancy study.

The V call is TRBV9, the J call TRBJ2-5, with D possibly being TRBD2 (5 bases). Germline V gives CDR1 SGDLS, CDR2 YYNGEE. Trimming pared 0 bases from V and 9 bases from J, leaving 12 bases between. The CDR3 consists of 13 residues. CDR3 DNA: TGTGCCAGCAGCGTAGAAGAGGGAAGGTCCCAGTACTTC. Translated, it gives CASSVEEGRSQYF.

This chain connects TRBV28 to TRBJ1-2; D unclear. The V end lost 3 bases, the J end lost 7 bases, and 18 bases lay between the germline ends. The CDR3 is 15 residues long. The V gene's germline CDR1 is MDHEN and CDR2 SYDVKM. The CDR3 DNA reads TGTGCCAGCAGTTTTTTTCTTGGCAGGTCTCGTGGCTACACCTTC. Amino acid sequence: CASSFFLGRSRGYTF.

The chain combines TRBV28 with TRBJ1-1; possible D gene TRBD1, 6 bases. V was shortened by 6 bases and J by 6 bases, with 20 bases between the two germline ends. CDR3 length: 15 amino acids. Germline loops: CDR1 MDHEN, CDR2 SYDVKM. The CDR3 loop reads CASSRVQGVSAEAFF. The CDR3 DNA sequence: TGTGCCAGCAGCCGGGTACAGGGTGTTAGTGCTGAAGCTTTCTTT. Variable domain in full (rest from reference TRBV28 and TRBJ1-1): DVKVTQSSRYLVKRTGEKVFLECVQDMDHENMFWYRQDPGLGLRLIYFSYDVKMKEKGDIPEGYSVSREKKERFSLILESASTNQTSMYLCASSRVQGVSAEAFFGQGTRLTVV.

The CDR3 here is CASTLLGQGHGEQYF. The CDR3 DNA reads TGTGCCAGCACTCTACTTGGACAGGGTCATGGGGAGCAGTACTTC. This chain connects TRBV28 to TRBJ2-7; 8 positions agree with TRBD1. Trimming took 7 bases from V and 7 from J; bases not matched to a gene: 15. CDR3 length equals 15 residues. CDR1 is MDHEN and CDR2 is SYDVKM in the germline V gene.

The chain employs TRBV30 and TRBJ1-1; no clear D gene. The CDR3 totals 14 residues. In germline, CDR1 is GTSNPN, CDR2 SVGIG (reference sequence). V shed 0 bases and J shed 0 bases, with 8 bases lying between them. CDR3 amino acids: CAWSVNSLNTEAFF. The CDR3 nucleotides read TGTGCCTGGAGTGTAAACAGCCTGAACACTGAAGCTTTCTTT.

The chain uses TRBV5-1 and TRBJ2-2, with D possibly being TRBD2 (6 bases). Trimming removed 4 bases from V and 0 bases from J, with 13 bases in between. CDR3 length: 16 amino acids. Germline CDR1 is SGHRS and CDR2 is YFSETQ. The CDR3 bases are TGCGCCAGCAGCCACCGCGGGGAGGCGAACACCGGGGAGCTGTTTTTT. Translated: CASSHRGEANTGELFF.

CDR3 residues: CASNSVNQPQHF. In DNA, the CDR3 is TGTGCCAGCAACTCGGTCAATCAGCCCCAGCATTTT. V gene TRBV28 combines with J gene TRBJ1-5, with unresolved D. V lost 7 bases to trimming and J lost 3 bases, with 7 bases between them. The CDR3 has 12 residues. Germline V gives CDR1 MDHEN, CDR2 SYDVKM. Together with reference TRBV28 and TRBJ1-5, the CDR3 gives the full variable domain: DVKVTQSSRYLVKRTGEKVFLECVQDMDHENMFWYRQDPGLGLRLIYFSYDVKMKEKGDIPEGYSVSREKKERFSLILESASTNQTSMYLCASNSVNQPQHFGDGTRLSIL.

The chain combines TRBV25-1 with TRBJ2-1; 9 nucleotides agree with TRBD2. The CDR3 sequence is 18 residues long. V lost 3 bases, J lost 5 bases, and 14 bases stayed unmatched. The germline V gene has CDR1 MGHDK and CDR2 SYGVNS. CDR3 sequence: CASSDEGIAGVLDNEQFF. The CDR3 DNA is TGTGCCAGCAGTGATGAGGGTATAGCGGGAGTTCTTGACAATGAGCAGTTCTTC.

The rearrangement links TRBV6-5 to TRBJ2-5, with TRBD2 matching over 9 bases. V lost 2 bases and J lost 5; bases outside the gene matches: 6. Germline loops: CDR1 MNHEY, CDR2 SVGAGI. This CDR3 is 15 amino acids long. The CDR3, as DNA: TGTGCCAGCAGTTACACGGGGACTAGCACCGAGACCCAGTACTTC. It translates to CASSYTGTSTETQYF.

The chain combines TRBV10-3 with TRBJ2-7, with D possibly being TRBD2 (6 bases). The CDR3 spans 14 residues. The germline V gene encodes CDR1 ENHRY and CDR2 SYGVKD. Deletions cut 4 bases from V and 3 bases from J, with 13 bases between. CDR3 residues: CAISGGIYLYEQYF. Here the CDR3 DNA reads TGTGCCATCAGTGGCGGGATTTACCTCTACGAGCAGTACTTC.

The chain recombines TRBV19 with TRBJ1-2; the D gene is possibly TRBD1 (6 bases). V was shortened by 6 bases and J by 8 bases, with 22 bases between the two germline ends. The length of the CDR3 is 15 residues. Germline V gene sequence: CDR1 LNHDA, CDR2 SQIVND (reference sequence). CDR3 bases: TGTGCCAGTAGGCCAGGGCAGGGGATGGCTGGAGGCTACACCTTC. The encoded protein is CASRPGQGMAGGYTF. Using reference TRBV19 and TRBJ1-2 for the parts outside the CDR3, the full variable domain is DGGITQSPKYLFRKEGQNVTLSCEQNLNHDAMYWYRQDPGQGLRLIYYSQIVNDFQKGDIAEGYSVSREKKESFPLTVTSAQKNPTAFYLCASRPGQGMAGGYTFGSGTRLTVV.

J is TRBJ1-5 and V is TRBV18; D is undetermined. Germline V CDR1 and CDR2: KGHSH, LQKENI. The CDR3 sequence is 13 residues long. V lost 2 bases to trimming and J lost 4 bases, with 6 bases between them. The CDR3 here is CASSPIGNQPQHF. The CDR3 region has the DNA TGTGCCAGCTCACCAATCGGGAATCAGCCCCAGCATTTT.

J is TRBJ2-2 and V is TRBV28, with D perhaps TRBD1 (6 bases). Germline V CDR1 and CDR2: MDHEN, SYDVKM. The CDR3 is 15 amino acids. V lost 5 bases and J lost 3, with 13 bases in between. In DNA, the CDR3 is TGTGCCAGCAGTACCCAGACAGGTCACACCGGGGAGCTGTTTTTT. This codes for CASSTQTGHTGELFF.